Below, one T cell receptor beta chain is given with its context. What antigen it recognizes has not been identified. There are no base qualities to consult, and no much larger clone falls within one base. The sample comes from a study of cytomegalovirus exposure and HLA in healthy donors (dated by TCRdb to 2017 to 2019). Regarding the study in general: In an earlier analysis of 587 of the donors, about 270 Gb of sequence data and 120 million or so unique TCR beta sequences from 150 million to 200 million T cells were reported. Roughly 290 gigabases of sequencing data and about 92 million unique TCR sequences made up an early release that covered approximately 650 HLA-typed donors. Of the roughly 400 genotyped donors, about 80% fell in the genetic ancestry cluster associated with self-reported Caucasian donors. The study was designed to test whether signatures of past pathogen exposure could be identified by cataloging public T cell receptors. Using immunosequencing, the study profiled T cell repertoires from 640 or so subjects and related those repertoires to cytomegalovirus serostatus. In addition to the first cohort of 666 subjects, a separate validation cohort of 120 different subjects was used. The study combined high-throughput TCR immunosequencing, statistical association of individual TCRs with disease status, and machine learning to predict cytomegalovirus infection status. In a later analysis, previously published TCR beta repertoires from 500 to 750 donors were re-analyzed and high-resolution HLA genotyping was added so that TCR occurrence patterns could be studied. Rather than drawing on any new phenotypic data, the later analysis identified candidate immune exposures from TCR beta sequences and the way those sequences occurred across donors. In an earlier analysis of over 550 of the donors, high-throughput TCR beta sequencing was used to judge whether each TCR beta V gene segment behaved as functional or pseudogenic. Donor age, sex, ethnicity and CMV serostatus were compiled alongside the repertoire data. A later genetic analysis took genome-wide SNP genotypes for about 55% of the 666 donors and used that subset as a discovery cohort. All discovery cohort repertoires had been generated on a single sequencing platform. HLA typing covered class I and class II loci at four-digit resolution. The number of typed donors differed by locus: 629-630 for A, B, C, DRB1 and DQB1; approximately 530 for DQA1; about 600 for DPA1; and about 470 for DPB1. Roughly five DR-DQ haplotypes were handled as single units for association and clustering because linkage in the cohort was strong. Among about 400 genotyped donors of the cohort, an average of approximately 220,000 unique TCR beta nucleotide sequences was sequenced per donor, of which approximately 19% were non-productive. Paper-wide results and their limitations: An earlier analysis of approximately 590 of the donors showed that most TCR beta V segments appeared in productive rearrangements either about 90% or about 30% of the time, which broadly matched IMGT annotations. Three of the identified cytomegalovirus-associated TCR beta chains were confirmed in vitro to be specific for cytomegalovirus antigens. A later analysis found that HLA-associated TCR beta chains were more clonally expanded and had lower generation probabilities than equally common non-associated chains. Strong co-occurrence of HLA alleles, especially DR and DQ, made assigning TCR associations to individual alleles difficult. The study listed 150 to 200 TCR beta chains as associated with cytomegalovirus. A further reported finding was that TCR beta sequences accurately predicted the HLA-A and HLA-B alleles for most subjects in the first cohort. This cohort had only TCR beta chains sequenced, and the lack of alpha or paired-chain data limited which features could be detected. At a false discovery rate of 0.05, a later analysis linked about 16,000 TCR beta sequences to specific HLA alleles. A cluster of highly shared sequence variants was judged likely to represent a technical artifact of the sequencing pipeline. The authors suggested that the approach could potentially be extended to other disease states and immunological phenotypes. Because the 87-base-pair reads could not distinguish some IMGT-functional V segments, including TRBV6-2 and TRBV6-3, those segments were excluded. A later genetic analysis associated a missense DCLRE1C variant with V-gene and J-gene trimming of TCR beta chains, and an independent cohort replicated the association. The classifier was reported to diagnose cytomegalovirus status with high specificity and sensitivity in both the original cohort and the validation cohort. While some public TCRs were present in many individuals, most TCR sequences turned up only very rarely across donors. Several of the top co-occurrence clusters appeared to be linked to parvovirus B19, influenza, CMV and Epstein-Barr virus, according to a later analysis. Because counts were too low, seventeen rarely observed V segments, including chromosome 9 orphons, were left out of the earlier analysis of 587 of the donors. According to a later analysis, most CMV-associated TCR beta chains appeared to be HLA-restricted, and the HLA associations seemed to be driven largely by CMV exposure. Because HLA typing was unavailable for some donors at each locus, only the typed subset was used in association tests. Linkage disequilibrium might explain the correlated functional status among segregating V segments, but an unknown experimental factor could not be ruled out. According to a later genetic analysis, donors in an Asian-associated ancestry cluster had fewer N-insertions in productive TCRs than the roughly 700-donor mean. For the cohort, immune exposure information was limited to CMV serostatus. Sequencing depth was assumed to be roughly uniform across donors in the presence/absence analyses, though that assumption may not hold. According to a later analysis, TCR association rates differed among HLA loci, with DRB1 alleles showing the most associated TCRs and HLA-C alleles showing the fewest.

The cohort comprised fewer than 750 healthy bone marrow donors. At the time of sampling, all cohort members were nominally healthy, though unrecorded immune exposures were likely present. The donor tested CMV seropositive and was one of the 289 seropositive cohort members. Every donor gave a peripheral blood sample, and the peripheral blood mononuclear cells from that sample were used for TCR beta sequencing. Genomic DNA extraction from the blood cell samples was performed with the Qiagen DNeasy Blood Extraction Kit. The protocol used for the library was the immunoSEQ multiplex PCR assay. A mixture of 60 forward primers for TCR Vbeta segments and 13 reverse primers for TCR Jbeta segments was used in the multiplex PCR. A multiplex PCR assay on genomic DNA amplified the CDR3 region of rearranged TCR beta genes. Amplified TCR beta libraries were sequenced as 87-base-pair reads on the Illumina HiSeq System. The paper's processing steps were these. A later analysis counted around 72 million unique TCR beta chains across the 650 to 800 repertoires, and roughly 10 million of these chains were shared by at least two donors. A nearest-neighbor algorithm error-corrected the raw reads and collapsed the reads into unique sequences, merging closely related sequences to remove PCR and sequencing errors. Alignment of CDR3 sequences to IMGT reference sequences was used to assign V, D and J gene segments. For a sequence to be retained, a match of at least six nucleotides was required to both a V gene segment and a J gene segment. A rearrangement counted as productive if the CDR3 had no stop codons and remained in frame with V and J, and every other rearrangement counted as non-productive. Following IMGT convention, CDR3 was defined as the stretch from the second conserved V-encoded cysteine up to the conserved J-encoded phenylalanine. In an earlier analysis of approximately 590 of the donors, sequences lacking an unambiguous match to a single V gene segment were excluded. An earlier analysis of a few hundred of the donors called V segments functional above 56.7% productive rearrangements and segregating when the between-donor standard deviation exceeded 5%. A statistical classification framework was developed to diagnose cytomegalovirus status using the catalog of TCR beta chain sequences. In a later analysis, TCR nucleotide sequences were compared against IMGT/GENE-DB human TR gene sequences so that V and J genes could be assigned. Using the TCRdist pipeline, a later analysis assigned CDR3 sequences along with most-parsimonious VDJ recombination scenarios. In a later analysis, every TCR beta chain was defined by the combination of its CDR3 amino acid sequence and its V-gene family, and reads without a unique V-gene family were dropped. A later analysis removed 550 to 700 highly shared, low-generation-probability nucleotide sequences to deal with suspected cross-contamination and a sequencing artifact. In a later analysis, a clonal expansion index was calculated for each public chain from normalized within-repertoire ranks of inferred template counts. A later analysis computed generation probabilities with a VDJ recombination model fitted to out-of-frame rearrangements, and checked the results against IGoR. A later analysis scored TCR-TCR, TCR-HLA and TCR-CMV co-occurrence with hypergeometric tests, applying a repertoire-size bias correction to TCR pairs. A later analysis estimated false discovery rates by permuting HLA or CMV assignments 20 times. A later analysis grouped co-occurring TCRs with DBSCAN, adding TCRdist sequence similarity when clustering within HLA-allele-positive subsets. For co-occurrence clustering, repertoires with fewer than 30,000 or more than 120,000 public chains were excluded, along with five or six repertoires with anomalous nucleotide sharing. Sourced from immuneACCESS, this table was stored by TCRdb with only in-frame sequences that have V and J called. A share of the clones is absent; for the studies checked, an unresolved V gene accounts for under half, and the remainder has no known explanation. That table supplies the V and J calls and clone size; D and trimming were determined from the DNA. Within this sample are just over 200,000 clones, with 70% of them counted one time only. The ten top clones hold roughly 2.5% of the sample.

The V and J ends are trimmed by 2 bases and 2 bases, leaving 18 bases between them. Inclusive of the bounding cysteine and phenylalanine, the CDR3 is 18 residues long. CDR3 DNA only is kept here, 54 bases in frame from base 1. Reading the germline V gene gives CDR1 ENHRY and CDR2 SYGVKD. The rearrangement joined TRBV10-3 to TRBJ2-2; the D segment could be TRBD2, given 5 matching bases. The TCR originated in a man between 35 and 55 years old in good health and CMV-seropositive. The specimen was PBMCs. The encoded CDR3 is CAISERRRNPGNTGELFF. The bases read TGTGCCATCAGTGAGCGGAGGCGAAATCCGGGAAACACCGGGGAGCTGTTTTTT.